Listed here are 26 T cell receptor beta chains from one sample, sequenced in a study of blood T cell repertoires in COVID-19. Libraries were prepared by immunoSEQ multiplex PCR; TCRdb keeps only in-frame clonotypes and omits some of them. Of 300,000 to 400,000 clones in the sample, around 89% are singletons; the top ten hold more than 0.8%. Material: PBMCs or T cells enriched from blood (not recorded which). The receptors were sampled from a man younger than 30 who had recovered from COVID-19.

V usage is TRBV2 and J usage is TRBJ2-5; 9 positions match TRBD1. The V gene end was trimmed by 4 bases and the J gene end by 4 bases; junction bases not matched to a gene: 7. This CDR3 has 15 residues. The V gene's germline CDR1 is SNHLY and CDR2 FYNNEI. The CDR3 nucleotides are TGTGCCAGCAGTGTCGGACAGGGGTGGGGAGAGACCCAGTACTTC. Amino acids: CASSVGQGWGETQYF.

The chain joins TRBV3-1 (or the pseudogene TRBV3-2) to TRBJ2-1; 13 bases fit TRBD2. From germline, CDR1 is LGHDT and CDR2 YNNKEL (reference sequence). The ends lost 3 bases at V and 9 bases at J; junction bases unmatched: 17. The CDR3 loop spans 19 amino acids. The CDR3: CASSHFPVGLAGDIGEQFF. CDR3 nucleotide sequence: TGTGCCAGCAGCCATTTCCCCGTAGGACTAGCGGGAGATATCGGTGAGCAGTTCTTC.

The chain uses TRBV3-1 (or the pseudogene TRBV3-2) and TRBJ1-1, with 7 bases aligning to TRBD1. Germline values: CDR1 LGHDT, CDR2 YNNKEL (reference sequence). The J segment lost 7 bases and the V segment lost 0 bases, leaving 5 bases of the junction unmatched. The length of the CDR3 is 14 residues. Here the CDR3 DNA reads TGTGCCAGCAGCCAAGAGGGACAGCCCTATGAAGCTTTCTTT. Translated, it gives CASSQEGQPYEAFF.

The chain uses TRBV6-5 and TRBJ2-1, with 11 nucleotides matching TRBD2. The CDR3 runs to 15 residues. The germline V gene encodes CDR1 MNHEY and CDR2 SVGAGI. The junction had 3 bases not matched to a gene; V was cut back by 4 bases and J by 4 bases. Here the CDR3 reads CASSFSGGGYNEQFF. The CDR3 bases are TGTGCCAGCAGTTTTAGCGGGGGGGGATACAATGAGCAGTTCTTC.

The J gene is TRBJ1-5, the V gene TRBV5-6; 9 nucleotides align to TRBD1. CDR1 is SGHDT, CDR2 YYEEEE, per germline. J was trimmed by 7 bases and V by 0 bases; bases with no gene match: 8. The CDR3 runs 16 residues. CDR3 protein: CASSLAPGQGTQPQHF. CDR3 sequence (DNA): TGTGCCAGCAGCTTGGCCCCGGGACAGGGAACCCAGCCCCAGCATTTT.

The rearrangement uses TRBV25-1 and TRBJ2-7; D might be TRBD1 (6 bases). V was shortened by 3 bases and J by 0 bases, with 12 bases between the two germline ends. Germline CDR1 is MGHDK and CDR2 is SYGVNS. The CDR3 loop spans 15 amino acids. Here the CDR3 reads CASSENRDLSYEQYF. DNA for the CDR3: TGTGCCAGCAGTGAGAACAGGGACCTCTCCTACGAGCAGTACTTC.

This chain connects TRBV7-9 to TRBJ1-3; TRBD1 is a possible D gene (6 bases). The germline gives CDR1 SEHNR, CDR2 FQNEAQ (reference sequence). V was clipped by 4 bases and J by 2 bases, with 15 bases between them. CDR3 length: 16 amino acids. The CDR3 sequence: CASSSYAGATGNTIYF. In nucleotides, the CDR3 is TGTGCCAGCAGCTCCTATGCAGGGGCTACTGGAAACACCATATATTTT.

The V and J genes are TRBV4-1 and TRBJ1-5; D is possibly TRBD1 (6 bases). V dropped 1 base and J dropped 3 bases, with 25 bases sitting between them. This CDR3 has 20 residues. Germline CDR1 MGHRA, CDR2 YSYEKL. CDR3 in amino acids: CASSQADLYSGASHNQPQHF. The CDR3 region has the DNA TGCGCCAGCAGCCAAGCAGATCTCTATTCAGGGGCGTCCCACAATCAGCCCCAGCATTTT.

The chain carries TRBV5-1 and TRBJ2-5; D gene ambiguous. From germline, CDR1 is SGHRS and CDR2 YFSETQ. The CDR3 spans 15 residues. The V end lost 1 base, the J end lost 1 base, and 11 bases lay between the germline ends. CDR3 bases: TGCGCCAGCAGCTTGTCAGGCCCCCTCCAAGAGACCCAGTACTTC. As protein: CASSLSGPLQETQYF.

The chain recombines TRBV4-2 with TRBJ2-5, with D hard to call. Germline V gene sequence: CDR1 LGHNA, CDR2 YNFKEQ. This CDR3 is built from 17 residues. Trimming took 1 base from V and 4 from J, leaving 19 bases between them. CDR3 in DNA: TGTGCCAGCAGCCAAGCTCAACGGAGTGATGTTTTAGAGACCCAGTACTTC. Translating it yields CASSQAQRSDVLETQYF.

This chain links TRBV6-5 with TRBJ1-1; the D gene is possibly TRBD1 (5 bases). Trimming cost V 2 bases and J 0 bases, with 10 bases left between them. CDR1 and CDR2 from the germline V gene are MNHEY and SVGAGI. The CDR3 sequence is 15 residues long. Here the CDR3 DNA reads TGTGCCAGCAGTTACGCGAGACAGATGAACACTGAAGCTTTCTTT. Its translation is CASSYARQMNTEAFF.

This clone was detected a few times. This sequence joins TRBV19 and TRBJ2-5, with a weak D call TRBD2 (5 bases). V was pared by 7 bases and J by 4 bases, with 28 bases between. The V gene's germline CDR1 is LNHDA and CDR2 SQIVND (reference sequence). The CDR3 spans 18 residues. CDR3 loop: CASKSRSSRAGAPETQYF. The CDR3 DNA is TGTGCCAGTAAGAGCCGTAGTTCCCGCGCGGGCGCACCAGAGACCCAGTACTTC.

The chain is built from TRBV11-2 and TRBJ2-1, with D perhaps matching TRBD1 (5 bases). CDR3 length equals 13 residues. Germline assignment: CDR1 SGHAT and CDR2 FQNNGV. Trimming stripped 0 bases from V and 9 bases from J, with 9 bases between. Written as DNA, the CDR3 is TGTGCCAGCAGCTTAGAGGGCAGGGCTGAGCAGTTCTTC. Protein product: CASSLEGRAEQFF. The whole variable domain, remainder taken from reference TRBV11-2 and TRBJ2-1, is EAGVAQSPRYKIIEKRQSVAFWCNPISGHATLYWYQQILGQGPKLLIQFQNNGVVDDSQLPKDRFSAERLKGVDSTLKIQPAKLEDSAVYLCASSLEGRAEQFFGPGTRLTVL.

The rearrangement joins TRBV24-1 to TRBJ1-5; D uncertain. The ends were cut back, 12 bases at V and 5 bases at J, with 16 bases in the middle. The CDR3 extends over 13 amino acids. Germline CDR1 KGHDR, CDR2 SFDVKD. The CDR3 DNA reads TGTGCCTCAAGCCAGAGGGCGGATCAGCCCCAGCATTTT. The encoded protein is CASSQRADQPQHF.

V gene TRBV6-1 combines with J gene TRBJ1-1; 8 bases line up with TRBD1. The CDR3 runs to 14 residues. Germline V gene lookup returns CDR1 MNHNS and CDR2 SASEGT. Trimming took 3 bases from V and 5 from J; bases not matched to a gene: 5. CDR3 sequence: CASSEQGAGTEAFF. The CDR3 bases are TGTGCCAGCAGTGAGCAGGGGGCTGGAACTGAAGCTTTCTTT.

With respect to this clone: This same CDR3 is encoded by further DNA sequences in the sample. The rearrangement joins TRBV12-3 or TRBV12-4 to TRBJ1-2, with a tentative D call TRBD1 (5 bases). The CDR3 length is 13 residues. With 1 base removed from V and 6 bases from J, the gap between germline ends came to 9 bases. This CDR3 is CASSLVWGDGYTF. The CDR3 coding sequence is TGTGCCAGCAGTTTAGTCTGGGGCGATGGCTACACCTTC.

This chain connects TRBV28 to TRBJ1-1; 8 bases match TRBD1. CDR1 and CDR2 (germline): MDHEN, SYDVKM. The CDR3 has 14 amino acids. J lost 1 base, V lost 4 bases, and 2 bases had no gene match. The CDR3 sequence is CASSSDRANTEAFF. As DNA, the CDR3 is TGTGCCAGCAGTTCGGACAGGGCGAACACTGAAGCTTTCTTT.

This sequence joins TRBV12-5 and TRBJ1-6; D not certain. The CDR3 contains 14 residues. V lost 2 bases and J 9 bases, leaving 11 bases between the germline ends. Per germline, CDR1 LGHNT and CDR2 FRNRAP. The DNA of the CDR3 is TGTGCTAGTGGTTTGTCAACGGTTTCTTCACCCCTCCACTTT. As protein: CASGLSTVSSPLHF.

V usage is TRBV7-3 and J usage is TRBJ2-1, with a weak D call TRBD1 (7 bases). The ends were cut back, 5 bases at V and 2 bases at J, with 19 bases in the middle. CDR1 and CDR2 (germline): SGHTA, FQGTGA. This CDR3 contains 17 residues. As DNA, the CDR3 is TGTGCCAGCAGCCGTGGGGGGTCGACAGGGACCTACAATGAGCAGTTCTTC. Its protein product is CASSRGGSTGTYNEQFF.

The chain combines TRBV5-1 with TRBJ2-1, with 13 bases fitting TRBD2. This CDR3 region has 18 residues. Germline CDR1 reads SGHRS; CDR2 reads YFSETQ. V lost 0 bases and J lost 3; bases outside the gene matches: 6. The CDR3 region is CASSLATSGGLNYNEQFF. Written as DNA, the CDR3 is TGCGCCAGCAGCTTGGCGACTAGCGGGGGGCTAAACTACAATGAGCAGTTCTTC.

The CDR3 sequence is CASSQKSGGRQVFF. The CDR3 bases are TGTGCCAGCAGCCAAAAATCCGGGGGGCGTCAGGTTTTCTTT. The chain combines TRBV7-3 with TRBJ1-1, with D perhaps matching TRBD1 (6 bases). Germline CDR1 SGHTA, CDR2 FQGTGA. This CDR3 spans 14 amino acids. Trimming stripped 5 bases from V and 13 bases from J, with 23 bases between. Full variable domain (missing parts from reference TRBV7-3 and TRBJ1-1): GAGVSQTPSNKVTEKGKYVELRCDPISGHTALYWYRQSLGQGPEFLIYFQGTGAADDSGLPNDRFFAVRPEGSVSTLKIQRTERGDSAVYLCASSQKSGGRQVFFGQGTRLTVV.

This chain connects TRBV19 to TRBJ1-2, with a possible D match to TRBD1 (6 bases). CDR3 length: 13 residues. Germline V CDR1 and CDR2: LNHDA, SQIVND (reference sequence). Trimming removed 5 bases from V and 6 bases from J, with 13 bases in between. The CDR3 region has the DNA TGTGCCAGTAGTCCACAGGGAGGGGATGGCTACACCTTC. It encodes CASSPQGGDGYTF.

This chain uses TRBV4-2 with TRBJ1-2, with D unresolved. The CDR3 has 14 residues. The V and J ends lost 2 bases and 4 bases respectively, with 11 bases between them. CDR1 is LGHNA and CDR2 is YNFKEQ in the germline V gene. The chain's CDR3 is CASSQQKWPYGYTF. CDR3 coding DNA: TGTGCCAGCAGCCAACAGAAGTGGCCCTATGGCTACACCTTC.

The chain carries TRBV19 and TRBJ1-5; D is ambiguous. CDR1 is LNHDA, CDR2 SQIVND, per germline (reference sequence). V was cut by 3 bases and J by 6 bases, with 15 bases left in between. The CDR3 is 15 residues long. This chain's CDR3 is CASSMRDAGSQPQHF. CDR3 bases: TGTGCCAGTAGTATGCGGGATGCGGGGAGTCAGCCCCAGCATTTT. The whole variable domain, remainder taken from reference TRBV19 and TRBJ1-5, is DGGITQSPKYLFRKEGQNVTLSCEQNLNHDAMYWYRQDPGQGLRLIYYSQIVNDFQKGDIAEGYSVSREKKESFPLTVTSAQKNPTAFYLCASSMRDAGSQPQHFGDGTRLSIL.

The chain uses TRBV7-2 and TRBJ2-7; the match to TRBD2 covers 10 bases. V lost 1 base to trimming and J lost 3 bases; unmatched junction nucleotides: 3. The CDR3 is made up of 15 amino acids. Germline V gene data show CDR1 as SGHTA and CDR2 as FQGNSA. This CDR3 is CASSLEGLASYEQYF. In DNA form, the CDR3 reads TGTGCCAGCAGCTTAGAGGGACTAGCGAGCTACGAGCAGTACTTC.

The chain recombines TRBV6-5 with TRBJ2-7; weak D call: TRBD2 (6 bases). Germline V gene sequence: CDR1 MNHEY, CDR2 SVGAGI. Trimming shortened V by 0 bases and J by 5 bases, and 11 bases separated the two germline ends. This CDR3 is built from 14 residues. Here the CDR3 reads CASSYSRDLNEQYF. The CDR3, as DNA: TGTGCCAGCAGTTACTCGCGGGACTTAAACGAGCAGTACTTC.